A selection of T cell receptor beta chains follows, all from one sample in a study of blood T cell repertoires in COVID-19. Generated by immunoSEQ multiplex PCR, the TCRdb table keeps only in-frame clones and is missing some. The table includes about 210,000 clones, about 81% detected once. Sequencing was carried out using PBMCs or T cells enriched from blood (not recorded which). Receptors were obtained from a man aged 40-50 years who had recovered from COVID-19. CDR3s leave out the opening cysteine and the closing phenylalanine or tryptophan. The order of the fields is V gene, J gene, CDR3 protein.

TRBV24-1	TRBJ2-1	ATSDWTSGSNEQF
TRBV4-1	TRBJ2-7	ASSQGTGYEQY
TRBV5-4	TRBJ2-1	ASSLARNNEQF
TRBV28	TRBJ1-6	ASSQQGNNSPLH
TRBV12-5	TRBJ2-5	ASGFRASGGMYQETQY
TRBV5-6	TRBJ2-1	ASSLDRGVTYNEQF
TRBV3-1/TRBV3-2	TRBJ2-5	ASSQSPGRGTSGREEYETQY
TRBV3-1/TRBV3-2	TRBJ2-1	ASSQDGGTSGSYNEQF
TRBV10-2	TRBJ1-5	ASRPGQVTQPQH
TRBV5-1	TRBJ1-2	ASSHEPGTGAPRRGYT
TRBV4-1	TRBJ2-5	ASSQVTVKETQY
TRBV5-5	TRBJ2-3	ASSFGTSGGDTQY
TRBV5-1	TRBJ1-2	ASSRGLTDNYGYT
TRBV23-1	TRBJ2-2	ASEGGATGTSGRLATGELF
TRBV27	TRBJ2-1	ASSLLGSAGWYNEQF
TRBV5-6	TRBJ2-3	ASSRDYPRSTRQY
TRBV19	TRBJ1-2	ATRTGFRANYGYT
TRBV5-1	TRBJ1-4	ASTTLDPRVEKLF
TRBV5-4	TRBJ1-1	ASSRTGNTEAF
TRBV19	TRBJ1-5	AIPQGPNQPQH
TRBV28	TRBJ1-2	ASSLGGSGVYGYT
TRBV18	TRBJ2-7	ASSPIGQYEQY
TRBV28	TRBJ2-4	ASRGQGEVIQY
TRBV11-2	TRBJ2-1	ASSTVGTSGHEQF
TRBV19	TRBJ1-2	ASSSRDRTIYT
TRBV24-1	TRBJ1-4	ATTLLETASNEKLF
TRBV4-1	TRBJ2-1	ASSPQGDYNEQF
TRBV30	TRBJ1-4	AWSGGGRGPLGTNEKLF
TRBV7-9	TRBJ1-3	ASSLQGGVGNTIY
TRBV4-1	TRBJ2-1	ASSLNLRDSNEQF
TRBV24-1	TRBJ2-2	ATSPLGREEAGELF
TRBV18	TRBJ2-1	ASSLPDRANEQF
TRBV10-3	TRBJ1-5	AIQGAGDQPQH
TRBV10-3	TRBJ1-1	AISAGTGIDVNTEAF
TRBV4-2	TRBJ2-3	ASSQDRTGGVDTQY
TRBV21-1	TRBJ2-5	ASSTTIPGAQY
TRBV2	TRBJ2-7	ASSDSGQLTYEQY
TRBV3-1/TRBV3-2	TRBJ2-1	ASSQGGQIYNEQF
TRBV5-1	TRBJ1-6	ASSLQGGHNSPLH
TRBV6-5	TRBJ1-2	ATRTNYGYT
TRBV30	TRBJ2-3	AWSSSAEGTQY
TRBV5-4	TRBJ2-4	ASSLYVGGSGENIQY
TRBV7-9	TRBJ2-3	ANPLPGSDTQY
TRBV3-1/TRBV3-2	TRBJ1-1	ASSTRTLMNTEAF
TRBV30	TRBJ1-5	AWSAGTANQPQH
TRBV27	TRBJ2-1	ASSFISRGEQF
TRBV29-1	TRBJ2-1	SVGVFAAYNEQF
TRBV6-1	TRBJ1-5	ASSGQGKVGSEPQH
TRBV30	TRBJ1-2	AWSPRQVVPKGYT
TRBV7-9	TRBJ2-7	ASSKTGLAYEQY
TRBV6-5	TRBJ1-3	ASSYDPPPNSNTIY
TRBV14	TRBJ1-2	ASSPQGVSGYT
TRBV2	TRBJ2-2	ASLTRAAGELF
TRBV19	TRBJ2-4	ASMGGVQLPRENIQY
TRBV18	TRBJ1-3	ASSPTTDRSTIY
TRBV6-6	TRBJ1-1	ASRRRGRGTEAF